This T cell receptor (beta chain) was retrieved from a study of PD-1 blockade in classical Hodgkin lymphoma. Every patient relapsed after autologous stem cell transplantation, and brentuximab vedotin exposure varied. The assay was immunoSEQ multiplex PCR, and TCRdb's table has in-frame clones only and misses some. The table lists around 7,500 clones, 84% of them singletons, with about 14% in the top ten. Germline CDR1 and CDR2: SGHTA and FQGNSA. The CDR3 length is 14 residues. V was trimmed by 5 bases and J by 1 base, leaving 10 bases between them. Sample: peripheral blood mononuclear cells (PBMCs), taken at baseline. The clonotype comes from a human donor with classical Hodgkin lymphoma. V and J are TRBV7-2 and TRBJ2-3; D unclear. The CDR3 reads CASSGLRGTDTQYF. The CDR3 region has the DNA TGTGCCAGCAGCGGGCTACGGGGCACAGATACGCAGTATTTT.